This T cell receptor (beta chain) came from a study of blood T cell repertoires in COVID-19. Overall study context: The samples span acute and convalescent COVID-19 from the United States, Italy and Spain. Nucleic acid was either cDNA or gDNA, and it came from T cells, B-cell-depleted T cells, or PBMCs.

Under the authors' procedure: The assay estimated nucleated cells by amplifying reference gene primers. TCRdb keeps only in-frame clones here, not all; method: immunoSEQ multiplex PCR. The V and J calls and the clone size are those of that table, but D and trimming were determined from the DNA. Of roughly 60,000 clones listed, roughly 77% are singletons. The sequenced sample was peripheral blood. This receptor was identified in an elderly man with acute or convalescent COVID-19.

CDR3 amino acids: CASSYRNYGYTF. The CDR3 DNA follows: TGTGCCAGCAGTTATAGAAACTATGGCTACACCTTC. The V gene is TRBV6-6, the J gene TRBJ1-2; no clear D. V gave up 3 bases and J gave up 2 bases, with 4 bases separating them. The CDR3 has 12 residues. The V gene's germline CDR1 is MNHNY and CDR2 SVGAGI (reference sequence).